Described below is a single T cell receptor (beta chain) sequence and its context. No antigen is known for it. These data originate in a study of CXCR3-negative and CXCR3-positive naive CD8 T cells. Study information: The TRB read total, about 130 million, broke down to about 1.5 +/- 0.3 million reads per library. The study, taken as a whole, reports: CXCR3 expression partially decreased after cryopreservation; most assays used fresh PBMCs. More hydrophobic TRB CDR3s were found in CXCR3-positive naive cells than in CXCR3-negative naive cells. Memory CD8+ cells showed much lower diversity, while both naive subsets were comparably high.

CD45RO-CCR7+CD27+CD95- cells counted as naive CD8+ T cells. Researchers prepared the TRB cDNA libraries using 5' RACE with UMI labels. TCRdb re-called the 5' RACE reads, yielding one record per CDR3 amino acid sequence without DNA. The sample totals around 140,000 distinct CDR3 sequences; its top ten clones hold about 0.37%. This clonotype was obtained from a human donor in good health. Some clones in this sample may be carry-over from other donors' samples. The source material was naive CXCR3+ CD8+ T cells from blood. Sample subset: CD45RO-CCR7+CD27+CD95- naive CD8+ T cells expressing CXCR3 (TNR3+).

This CDR3 reads CASSIIQGQTNEQYF. The chain employs TRBV19 and TRBJ2-7; with no DNA, the TCRdb D assignment of TRBD1 cannot be verified. Germline loops: CDR1 LNHDA, CDR2 SQIVND (reference sequence). This CDR3 is 15 amino acids long. Full variable domain (remainder filled in from reference TRBV19 and TRBJ2-7): DGGITQSPKYLFRKEGQNVTLSCEQNLNHDAMYWYRQDPGQGLRLIYYSQIVNDFQKGDIAEGYSVSREKKESFPLTVTSAQKNPTAFYLCASSIIQGQTNEQYFGPGTRLTVT.